These 9 T cell receptor beta chains were all obtained from the same sample, sequenced in a study of CD8 T cells in Susac syndrome. The RNA, roughly 0.5 to 1 ug, was put through reverse transcription using random hexamers. A single record per CDR3 protein comes from TCRdb applying MiXCR to the immunoSEQ multiplex PCR reads. The sample includes about 300,000 distinct CDR3 sequences, roughly 90% of them seen just once. The sequenced material came from CD8+ T cells from PBMCs. These TCRs come from a human donor with multiple sclerosis.

The V gene is TRBV9, the J gene TRBJ1-2; maybe TRBD1 (6 bases). Germline lookup yields CDR1 SGDLS and CDR2 YYNGEE. The CDR3 extends over 16 amino acids. The germline V and J ends were trimmed by 2 bases and 5 bases, with 19 bases remaining between them. CDR3 nucleotide sequence: TGTGCCAGCAGCGTCGACCTACAGGGTAGGGGTTATGGCTACACCTTC. It encodes CASSVDLQGRGYGYTF.

The chain carries TRBV20-1 and TRBJ1-2; D is unclear. Per germline, CDR1 DFQATT and CDR2 SNEGSKA (reference sequence). The CDR3 totals 12 residues. V dropped 0 bases and J dropped 3 bases, with 5 bases sitting between them. CDR3 region: CSARENDYGYTF. DNA for the CDR3: TGCAGTGCTAGAGAGAACGACTATGGCTACACCTTC.

The chain joins TRBV28 to TRBJ1-4, with D possibly being TRBD1 (6 bases). Germline values: CDR1 MDHEN, CDR2 SYDVKM. The CDR3 is 16 residues long. V was trimmed by 7 bases and J by 0 bases, leaving 15 bases between them. DNA of the CDR3: TGTGCCAGCATCGGACAGTTGGAGACAACTAATGAAAAACTGTTTTTT. Translation: CASIGQLETTNEKLFF.

The V and J genes are TRBV20-1 and TRBJ1-1; D remains unclear. Trimming shortened V by 1 base and J by 4 bases, and 10 bases separated the two germline ends. Per the germline V gene, CDR1 is DFQATT and CDR2 is SNEGSKA (reference sequence). This CDR3 has 13 residues. The CDR3 is CSARADGITEAFF. CDR3 nucleotide sequence: TGCAGTGCTAGAGCGGATGGGATCACTGAAGCTTTCTTT.

The gene calls are TRBV20-1 and TRBJ2-2, with TRBD2 matching over 9 bases. This CDR3 has 16 residues. CDR1 and CDR2 from the germline V gene are DFQATT and SNEGSKA (reference sequence). V shed 1 base and J 2 bases; nucleotides not matched to a gene: 5. CDR3 sequence reads: CSARATSGENTGELFF. DNA for the CDR3: TGCAGTGCTAGAGCGACTAGCGGAGAAAACACCGGGGAGCTGTTTTTT.

The V call is TRBV10-3, the J call TRBJ2-7; D perhaps matches TRBD2 (6 bases). CDR3 length: 12 residues. V was pared by 11 bases and J by 0 bases, with 11 bases between. Germline V CDR1 and CDR2: ENHRY, SYGVKD. The CDR3 loop reads CAARGTSYEQYF. The CDR3 DNA sequence: TGTGCCGCCCGGGGGACCTCCTACGAGCAGTACTTC.

This rearrangement joins TRBV28 to TRBJ2-1; TRBD2 matches 9 bases. Germline V gene data show CDR1 as MDHEN and CDR2 as SYDVKM. The CDR3 is 17 amino acids. J gave up 8 bases and V 3 bases, and 14 bases lay outside the gene matches. In DNA, the CDR3 is TGTGCCAGCAGTTTCCTCCCGCTAGCGGGAACGTTCGATGAGCAGTTCTTC. Protein sequence: CASSFLPLAGTFDEQFF.

The J gene is TRBJ2-5, the V gene TRBV27, with 9 bases identical to TRBD2. V lost 6 bases and J lost 6; bases outside the gene matches: 14. CDR1 MNHEY and CDR2 SMNVEV come from the germline V gene (reference sequence). This CDR3 contains 16 residues. In nucleotides, the CDR3 is TGTGCCAGCAGAGCGGCGGGGGGGCCGGGGGGAAAGACCCAGTACTTC. It is translated as CASRAAGGPGGKTQYF.

In this sample, this clonotype turned up a few times. This chain uses TRBV27 with TRBJ2-7; no firm D call. Germline CDR1 is MNHEY and CDR2 is SMNVEV (reference sequence). The CDR3 spans 12 residues. The V and J ends lost 3 bases and 3 bases respectively, with 6 bases between them. CDR3 DNA sequence: TGTGCCAGCAGTTTGCTCTACTACGAGCAGTACTTC. It translates to CASSLLYYEQYF.